The 30 T cell receptor beta chains listed next were all sequenced from one sample in a study of blood T cell repertoires in COVID-19. This table comes from immunoSEQ multiplex PCR, and its TCRdb copy is limited to in-frame clones, with some not included. The table shows fewer than 400,000 clones, with around nine tenths occurring only once. The sequenced sample consisted of PBMCs or T cells enriched from blood (not recorded which). These TCRs come from a woman aged 45-65 years who had recovered from COVID-19.

The chain has TRBV5-1 and TRBJ1-1; the match to TRBD1 covers 7 bases. V shed 4 bases and J 1 base; nucleotides not matched to a gene: 10. The CDR3 runs 16 residues. Germline V CDR1 and CDR2: SGHRS, YFSETQ. The CDR3 loop is CASSLPYGTANTEAFF. CDR3 DNA: TGCGCCAGCAGCCTCCCTTACGGGACAGCGAACACTGAAGCTTTCTTT.

This chain uses TRBV2 with TRBJ2-7; possible D gene TRBD1, 6 bases. This CDR3 comprises 14 residues. The ends were cut back, 7 bases at V and 4 bases at J, with 17 bases in the middle. Germline-derived CDR1 and CDR2 are SNHLY and FYNNEI. Here the CDR3 reads CASNPTGTKYEQYF. The CDR3 nucleotides are TGTGCCAGCAACCCGACAGGAACCAAATACGAGCAGTACTTC.

The genes are TRBV20-1 and TRBJ1-2; no clear D gene. V gave up 3 bases and J gave up 6 bases, with 14 bases separating them. The CDR3 is made up of 13 amino acids. CDR1 and CDR2 (germline): DFQATT, SNEGSKA (reference sequence). CDR3 DNA: TGCAGTGCTAGTCCCGAGGGAGGTCATGGCTACACCTTC. Protein: CSASPEGGHGYTF.

This clone occurred once. The genes are TRBV11-2 and TRBJ1-5, with a weak D call TRBD1 (5 bases). Trimming removed 1 base at V and 6 bases at J, with 13 bases between. The CDR3 spans 15 residues. CDR1 SGHAT and CDR2 FQNNGV come from the germline V gene. CDR3 loop: CASSLGQGSGQPQHF. CDR3 in DNA: TGTGCCAGCAGCTTAGGCCAGGGCTCAGGTCAGCCCCAGCATTTT.

The V and J genes are TRBV5-8 and TRBJ2-3; D not resolved. The CDR3 length is 14 residues. Germline V gene sequence: CDR1 SGHTS, CDR2 YDEGEE. Trimming shortened V by 9 bases and J by 2 bases, and 16 bases separated the two germline ends. The CDR3 nucleotides are TGTGCCACCCCGACATCTTCGTACACAGATACGCAGTATTTT. Its translation: CATPTSSYTDTQYF.

This rearrangement joins TRBV24-1 to TRBJ1-5; perhaps TRBD1 as D (5 bases). The CDR3 totals 14 residues. The germline V gene encodes CDR1 KGHDR and CDR2 SFDVKD. Trimming left V 12 bases short and J 5 bases short, with 19 bases between. The CDR3 DNA follows: TGTGCCTTCCTGCGGACAAATCGCCATCAGCCCCAGCATTTT. Translated, it gives CAFLRTNRHQPQHF.

The chain recombines TRBV18 with TRBJ1-2, with 8 positions matching TRBD1. Trimming removed 1 base from V and 0 bases from J; junction bases left unmatched: 10. This CDR3 contains 18 residues. The germline V gene has CDR1 KGHSH and CDR2 LQKENI. CDR3 residues: CASSPLSQGQATNYGYTF. In DNA form, the CDR3 reads TGTGCCAGCTCACCACTATCCCAGGGACAGGCTACTAACTATGGCTACACCTTC.

The rearrangement links TRBV6-1 to TRBJ2-1; TRBD2 agrees at 8 bases. From germline, CDR1 is MNHNS and CDR2 SASEGT. There are 16 residues in the CDR3. V was clipped by 3 bases and J by 8 bases; unmatched bases: 12. CDR3 nucleotides: TGTGCCAGCAGTGACTACGGGGGGGGCAGGGGAGATGAGCAGTTCTTC. Its protein product is CASSDYGGGRGDEQFF.

The chain joins TRBV4-3 to TRBJ1-3; D gene unclear. Germline V gene sequence: CDR1 LGHNA, CDR2 YSLEER. V was shortened by 1 base and J by 7 bases, with 11 bases between the two germline ends. The CDR3 spans 14 residues. CDR3: CASSQGLGVNTIYF. In DNA, the CDR3 is TGCGCCAGCAGCCAAGGTCTGGGAGTGAACACCATATATTTT.

CDR3: CASSFNFYNEQFF. The CDR3 DNA is TGTGCCAGCAGCTTTAACTTTTACAATGAGCAGTTCTTC. J is TRBJ2-1 and V is TRBV11-3, with D uncertain. This CDR3 has 13 residues. Germline V lookup: CDR1 SGHNT, CDR2 YENEEA. Deletions cut 3 bases from V and 4 bases from J, with 7 bases between.

The genes are TRBV6-4 and TRBJ1-2; a weak D match, TRBD1 (6 bases). The V gene lost 5 bases and the J gene lost 5 bases, with 15 bases spanning the gap. CDR1 MRHNA and CDR2 SNTAGT come from the germline V gene. The CDR3 is 14 amino acids. The CDR3 loop is CASSPTGYQYGYTF. For the CDR3, the DNA is TGTGCCAGCAGTCCGACAGGTTACCAATATGGCTACACCTTC.

This chain uses TRBV30 with TRBJ1-2; D gene ambiguous. Germline assignment: CDR1 GTSNPN and CDR2 SVGIG (reference sequence). The CDR3 runs 12 residues. V dropped 3 bases and J dropped 8 bases, with 13 bases sitting between them. The CDR3 loop is CAWSLQTQGYTF. CDR3 DNA: TGTGCCTGGAGCCTCCAAACACAGGGCTACACCTTC.

The chain recombines TRBV16 with TRBJ2-3, with 9 bases identical to TRBD2. The CDR3 runs 16 residues. Germline CDR1 and CDR2: KGHSY and FQNENV. The V segment lost 4 bases and the J segment 2 bases; nucleotides outside the gene matches: 7. This CDR3 is CASSPISGGPTDTQYF. Here the CDR3 DNA reads TGTGCCAGCAGCCCAATTAGCGGGGGCCCCACAGATACGCAGTATTTT.

This chain links TRBV27 with TRBJ2-5; D possibly corresponds to TRBD1 (6 bases). The V end lost 7 bases, the J end lost 4 bases, and 16 bases lay between the germline ends. Germline V gene data show CDR1 as MNHEY and CDR2 as SMNVEV (reference sequence). This CDR3 comprises 14 residues. The CDR3 spells CASTPSDSRETQYF. The CDR3 DNA sequence: TGTGCCAGCACTCCGTCGGACAGCCGAGAGACCCAGTACTTC.

This clone was observed a handful of times. V usage is TRBV6-1 and J usage is TRBJ2-5; D remains ambiguous. Germline CDR1 MNHNS, CDR2 SASEGT. The CDR3 length is 12 residues. Trimming took off 2 bases at V and 13 bases at J, with 14 bases between the two ends. For the CDR3, the DNA is TGTGCCAGCAGTGAAACACGGCTAGGAGTGTACTTC. It encodes CASSETRLGVYF.

The V gene is TRBV7-9, the J gene TRBJ2-7; no definite D call. Germline loops: CDR1 SEHNR, CDR2 FQNEAQ (reference sequence). V was shortened by 0 bases and J by 2 bases, with 14 bases between the two germline ends. There are 16 residues in the CDR3. This chain's CDR3 is CASSLATSNLAYEQYF. The CDR3 DNA sequence: TGTGCCAGCAGCTTAGCGACAAGTAACTTAGCCTACGAGCAGTACTTC.

A note on this clone: Other DNA sequences of this sample code for an identical CDR3. The chain links TRBV7-2 to TRBJ1-2, with a tentative D call TRBD1 (5 bases). This CDR3 is built from 11 residues. Trimming took 6 bases from V and 4 from J, leaving 6 bases between them. In germline, CDR1 is SGHTA, CDR2 FQGNSA. CDR3 in amino acids: CASRTGYGYTF. The CDR3 bases are TGTGCCAGCAGAACAGGCTATGGCTACACCTTC.

The CDR3 bases are TGTGCCACCAGTGATTCCAAGACTAGCCGGGGCTACGAGCAGTACTTC. Its translation is CATSDSKTSRGYEQYF. The chain joins TRBV24-1 to TRBJ2-7; 7 bases agree with TRBD2. The V segment lost 2 bases and the J segment 3 bases; nucleotides outside the gene matches: 9. Germline V gives CDR1 KGHDR, CDR2 SFDVKD. The length of the CDR3 is 16 residues.

This clone was counted between two and nine times. The chain links TRBV7-2 to TRBJ1-4; the match to TRBD1 covers 7 bases. In germline, CDR1 is SGHTA, CDR2 FQGNSA. The V gene end was trimmed by 5 bases and the J gene end by 5 bases; junction bases not matched to a gene: 11. The CDR3 sequence is 16 residues long. DNA for the CDR3: TGTGCCAGCAGCCAAAAGGGGGGACAGCCAAATGAAAAACTGTTTTTT. It codes for CASSQKGGQPNEKLFF.

The V and J genes are TRBV7-2 and TRBJ1-2; tentative D call: TRBD1 (5 bases). This CDR3 has 14 residues. Germline lookup yields CDR1 SGHTA and CDR2 FQGNSA. V was clipped by 5 bases and J by 4 bases, with 14 bases between them. In DNA form, the CDR3 reads TGTGCCAGCAGCCTCGGGGGGGTAGCCTATGGCTACACCTTC. Its protein product is CASSLGGVAYGYTF.

This sequence joins TRBV7-9 and TRBJ1-2, with 7 bases fitting TRBD1. The germline V gene has CDR1 SEHNR and CDR2 FQNEAQ (reference sequence). This CDR3 contains 19 residues. J lost 8 bases, V lost 5 bases, and 26 bases had no gene match. In DNA, the CDR3 is TGTGCCAGCAGCCCCCCGGGTCCGACAGGGCACCTCAAATCGGAGGGCTACACCTTC. Its translation is CASSPPGPTGHLKSEGYTF.

The gene calls are TRBV3-1 (or the pseudogene TRBV3-2) and TRBJ1-1, with a possible D match to TRBD1 (5 bases). With 4 bases removed from V and 3 bases from J, the gap between germline ends came to 15 bases. The V gene's germline CDR1 is LGHDT and CDR2 YNNKEL (reference sequence). The CDR3 extends over 15 amino acids. CDR3 nucleotides: TGTGCCAGCAGCCGACCTAGGGGTTTCGACACTGAAGCTTTCTTT. It specifies CASSRPRGFDTEAFF.

This clone came up once. V is TRBV28 and J is TRBJ1-1; D perhaps matches TRBD1 (5 bases). V was clipped by 1 base and J by 2 bases, with 11 bases between them. Germline CDR1 is MDHEN and CDR2 is SYDVKM. CDR3 size: 15 residues. CDR3 protein: CASSLLAGQNTEAFF. The DNA of the CDR3 is TGTGCCAGCAGTTTATTGGCGGGGCAAAACACTGAAGCTTTCTTT. The full variable domain, rest sourced from reference TRBV28 and TRBJ1-1, is DVKVTQSSRYLVKRTGEKVFLECVQDMDHENMFWYRQDPGLGLRLIYFSYDVKMKEKGDIPEGYSVSREKKERFSLILESASTNQTSMYLCASSLLAGQNTEAFFGQGTRLTVV.

The gene calls are TRBV19 and TRBJ2-7; TRBD1 agrees at 9 bases. Trimming at V came to 4 bases and at J to 4 bases, leaving 5 bases not matched to a gene. The length of the CDR3 is 14 residues. Germline values: CDR1 LNHDA, CDR2 SQIVND (reference sequence). The CDR3 DNA reads as TGTGCCAGTAGTAGGGGACAGGGTTTTTACGAGCAGTACTTC. The encoded protein is CASSRGQGFYEQYF.

This sequence joins TRBV27 and TRBJ1-1; D gene ambiguous. The CDR3 consists of 15 residues. The V end was cut by 3 bases, the J end by 0 bases, with 11 bases between. Germline CDR1 is MNHEY and CDR2 is SMNVEV (reference sequence). The CDR3 sequence is CASSFLREVNTEAFF. Written as DNA, the CDR3 is TGTGCCAGCAGTTTTTTGAGGGAGGTGAACACTGAAGCTTTCTTT.

The chain couples TRBV29-1 to TRBJ1-1, with unresolved D. The V end was cut by 7 bases, the J end by 3 bases, with 12 bases between. The CDR3 sequence is 12 residues long. The germline V gene has CDR1 SQVTM and CDR2 ANQGSEA. In nucleotides, the CDR3 is TGCAGCGCCAATAGCCGTTACACTGAAGCTTTCTTT. The encoded protein is CSANSRYTEAFF.

V gene TRBV3-1 (or the pseudogene TRBV3-2) combines with J gene TRBJ1-2; D ambiguous. CDR3 length: 13 residues. The V and J ends lost 2 bases and 4 bases respectively, with 8 bases between them. Per the germline V gene, CDR1 is LGHDT and CDR2 is YNNKEL (reference sequence). The CDR3 DNA reads TGTGCCAGCAGCCAACCTGGCGGCTATGGCTACACCTTC. Encoded protein: CASSQPGGYGYTF.

The chain carries TRBV28 and TRBJ1-2; tentative D call: TRBD1 (6 bases). Trimming took 3 bases from V and 7 from J, leaving 9 bases between them. CDR1 and CDR2 from the germline V gene are MDHEN and SYDVKM. The CDR3 totals 12 residues. CDR3: CASSFRGVGYTF. CDR3 DNA: TGTGCCAGCAGTTTCAGGGGCGTTGGCTACACCTTC.

The chain employs TRBV15 and TRBJ2-3; no firm D call. Germline lookup yields CDR1 LNHNV and CDR2 YYDKDF (reference sequence). The V end was cut by 2 bases, the J end by 2 bases, with 2 bases between. This CDR3 comprises 12 residues. The CDR3 DNA is TGTGCCACCAGCAGACTCACAGATACGCAGTATTTT. Translation: CATSRLTDTQYF.

The V gene is TRBV9, the J gene TRBJ1-1; the match to TRBD1 covers 8 bases. CDR1 and CDR2 (germline): SGDLS, YYNGEE. The length of the CDR3 is 14 residues. Trimming removed 4 bases from V and 1 base from J; junction bases left unmatched: 3. The CDR3 sequence is CASSRDRGNTEAFF. The CDR3 DNA sequence: TGTGCCAGCAGCAGAGACAGGGGGAACACTGAAGCTTTCTTT.